These T cell receptor beta chains were read from a single sample in a study of patients and donors after allogeneic stem cell transplantation. One entry per CDR3 protein, called by TCRdb with MiXCR from the RT-PCR reads. Of approximately 160,000 distinct CDR3 sequences detected, roughly 22% appear once; the ten largest clones hold 26%. The specimen was blood, either unsorted or a sorted T cell fraction (not recorded which). These receptors all come from a human donor who was either an allogeneic HSCT recipient or a stem cell or donor lymphocyte infusion donor (not recorded which). It is not recorded whose cells these are; they may come from a transplant donor. Both conserved end residues are part of each CDR3. The D gene is left open where the match is weak. Clone sizes are given selectively: once, few, many, or a class where the clone is expanded.

TRBJ2-7 | TRBV4-3 | - | - | TGCGCCAGCAGCCCGGAGACATCCTACGAGCAGTACTTC | CASSPETSYEQYF
TRBJ2-1 | TRBV4-3 | - | - | TGCGCCAGCAGCCGAAGGGCTAGCTCGACCTCCTACAATGAGCAGTTCTTC | CASSRRASSTSYNEQFF
TRBJ2-1 | TRBV20-1 | - | TRBD2 | TGCAGTGCCACGGGGGGGCCTATCGATGAGCAGTTCTTC | CSATGGPIDEQFF
TRBJ1-1 | TRBV11-2 | few | - | TGTGCCAGCAGCTTTGTAGGCGCCATGAACACTGAAGCTTTCTTT | CASSFVGAMNTEAFF
TRBJ1-2 | TRBV6-6 | - | - | TGTGCCAGCAGTTACTCGGGCAGGACTAACTATGGCTACACCTTC | CASSYSGRTNYGYTF
TRBJ1-1 | TRBV29-1 | - | TRBD1 | TGCAGCGTCTGGGACAGCGGGATGAACACTGAAGCTTTCTTT | CSVWDSGMNTEAFF
TRBJ1-1 | TRBV6-5 | - | - | TGTGCCAGCAGTAGAAGATCTGGAACTGAAGCTTTCTTT | CASSRRSGTEAFF
TRBJ1-4 | TRBV30 | - | - | TGTGCCTGGAGAGGCAGCCAGGTTAATGAAAAACTGTTTTTT | CAWRGSQVNEKLFF
TRBJ2-2 | TRBV11-2 | - | TRBD1 | TGTGCCAGCAGCTTAGAGGGACAGGCCACCGGGGAGCTGTTTTTT | CASSLEGQATGELFF
TRBJ1-1 | TRBV18 | many | TRBD1 | TGTGCCAGCTCACCACAGGACAGGGCGGGAGACACTGAAGCTTTCTTT | CASSPQDRAGDTEAFF
TRBJ2-7 | TRBV5-1 | few | - | TGCGCCAGCAGCTTCTGGGACCTACGAACGGAGCAGTACTTC | CASSFWDLRTEQYF
TRBJ2-1 | TRBV7-2 | few | - | TGTGCCAGCAGCTTAGAATTGAAGCAGTTCTTC | CASSLELKQFF
TRBJ2-3 | TRBV5-1 | - | - | TGCGCCAGCATCAACCGATGGGGGGATGATACGCAGTATTTT | CASINRWGDDTQYF
TRBJ1-2 | TRBV5-1 | few | - | TGCGCCAGCAGCTTACTTACAGCTAACTATGGCTACACCTTC | CASSLLTANYGYTF
TRBJ1-1 | TRBV7-9 | once | - | TGTGCCAGCAGCTTAGGTTTAGGGGGTCGCACTGAAGCTTTCTTT | CASSLGLGGRTEAFF
TRBJ2-4 | TRBV7-2 | few | TRBD2 | TGTGCCAGCAGCTTAGTTCGGGGGGAGTTTCTAGCCAAAAACATTCAGTACTTC | CASSLVRGEFLAKNIQYF
TRBJ2-2 | TRBV20-1 | - | - | TGCAGTGCGAGAAAGGGCTCCGGGGAGCTGTTTTTT | CSARKGSGELFF
TRBJ1-1 | TRBV7-3 | - | TRBD1 | TGTGCCAGCAGCTCCACCGGACAGGGAATGACTGAAGCTTTCTTT | CASSSTGQGMTEAFF
TRBJ2-5 | TRBV7-2 | few | TRBD1 | TGTGCCAGCAGCTTACTGGACAGGACTCTAGAGACCCAGTACTTC | CASSLLDRTLETQYF
TRBJ2-2 | TRBV4-2 | - | TRBD2 | TGTGCCAGCAGCCACGGGACTAGCCCCACCGGGGAGCTGTTTTTT | CASSHGTSPTGELFF
TRBJ2-3 | TRBV5-1 | many | TRBD2 | TGCGCCAGCAGCTTGGAGACGGCGGGAGGTCCAGATACGCAGTATTTT | CASSLETAGGPDTQYF
TRBJ2-3 | TRBV7-2 | few | TRBD2 | TGTGCCAGCAGCTGGGCGGGGGATAGTACAGATACGCAGTATTTT | CASSWAGDSTDTQYF
TRBJ2-7 | TRBV5-1 | - | - | TGCGCCAGCAGCGAAATGACACAACGGAGTGAGCAGTACTTC | CASSEMTQRSEQYF
TRBJ1-2 | TRBV15 | - | - | TGTGCCACCAGCAGAGATTATTCCCCCGTCTATGGCTACACCTTC | CATSRDYSPVYGYTF
TRBJ1-1 | TRBV3-1 | many | TRBD1 | TGTGCCAGCAGCCCGACAGGGCGAAACACTGAAGCTTTCTTT | CASSPTGRNTEAFF
TRBJ2-3 | TRBV6-2/TRBV6-3 | - | - | TGTGCCAGCCGAGTAGTCACAGATACGCAGTATTTT | CASRVVTDTQYF
TRBJ1-5 | TRBV6-1 | - | - | TGTGCCAGCAGTGAAGAGGAGGAACAGCCCCAGCATTTT | CASSEEEEQPQHF
TRBJ2-1 | TRBV4-1 | - | - | TGCGCCAGCAGCCAACGATATCCACAGGGTTTTGGTGAGCAGTTCTTC | CASSQRYPQGFGEQFF
TRBJ2-5 | TRBV19 | few | TRBD1 | TGTGCCAGTAGTATCGGTCAGGGGGCAGAGACCCAGTACTTC | CASSIGQGAETQYF
TRBJ2-4 | TRBV12-3/TRBV12-4 | - | - | TGTGCCAGCAGAGGGAGAGGGGCCAAAAACATTCAGTACTTC | CASRGRGAKNIQYF
TRBJ2-3 | TRBV12-3/TRBV12-4 | - | - | TGTGCCAGCAGGGACACAGATACGCAGTATTTT | CASRDTDTQYF
TRBJ2-1 | TRBV3-1 | - | TRBD2 | TGTGCCAGCAGCCGAAGGCTAGCGGGAGATAATGAGCAGTTCTTC | CASSRRLAGDNEQFF
TRBJ1-5 | TRBV7-9 | few | - | TGTGCCAGCAGCCCAGAAGGCACAGTTTATAGCAATCAGCCCCAGCATTTT | CASSPEGTVYSNQPQHF
TRBJ2-5 | TRBV6-6 | - | - | TGTGCCAGCAGTTACTTACAGCAAGAGACCCAGTACTTC | CASSYLQQETQYF
TRBJ1-5 | TRBV24-1 | - | - | TGTGCCACCAGGAGGACACCTAGCAATCAGCCCCAGCATTTT | CATRRTPSNQPQHF
TRBJ1-5 | TRBV9 | many | - | TGTGCCAGCAGCGTAGCAGGGGATCTGGAACAGCCCCAGCATTTT | CASSVAGDLEQPQHF
TRBJ2-5 | TRBV6-6 | - | TRBD2 | TGTGCCAGCAGTTACTCTTTGCGGGAGTTAGAAGAGACCCAGTACTTC | CASSYSLRELEETQYF
TRBJ2-2 | TRBV9 | - | - | TGTGCCAGCAGCGTAGACGGGGGTACCGGGGAGCTGTTTTTT | CASSVDGGTGELFF
TRBJ2-2 | TRBV6-5 | - | - | TGTGCCAGCAGCCTCGACACCTACACCGGGGAGCTGTTTTTT | CASSLDTYTGELFF
TRBJ1-2 | TRBV12-3/TRBV12-4 | few | - | TGTGCCAGCAGTTCGACAGGCCTCTCAGTCCGATATGGCTACACCTTC | CASSSTGLSVRYGYTF
TRBJ2-3 | TRBV27 | few | - | TGTGCCAGCAGTCCCGAGCTCCCGAATACGCAGTATTTT | CASSPELPNTQYF
TRBJ2-1 | TRBV5-1 | - | TRBD1 | TGCGCCAGCAGCTTGAGGTCTCAGGGGGCAGATGAGCAGTTCTTC | CASSLRSQGADEQFF
TRBJ2-3 | TRBV7-2 | - | - | TGTGCCAGCAGCTTACCCAGGCCGGGAGATACGCAGTATTTT | CASSLPRPGDTQYF
TRBJ1-1 | TRBV5-6 | - | TRBD1 | TGTGCCAGCAGCTTCAGAGACAGGGTTTGGAACACTGAAGCTTTCTTT | CASSFRDRVWNTEAFF
TRBJ1-6 | TRBV6-5 | - | - | TGTGCCAGCAGTTACTCCGCGTTGGGTTCACCCCTCCACTTT | CASSYSALGSPLHF
TRBJ1-3 | TRBV7-2 | few | - | TGTGCCAGCAGCTTAGATGGATTTGGAAACACCATATATTTT | CASSLDGFGNTIYF
TRBJ2-7 | TRBV29-1 | - | TRBD2 | TGCAGCGTTGAATCGGGGGGAAAATCCTACGAGCAGTACTTC | CSVESGGKSYEQYF
TRBJ1-1 | TRBV27 | many | - | TGTGCCAGCAGTTTAATACCGGGCACTGAAGCTTTCTTT | CASSLIPGTEAFF
TRBJ2-1 | TRBV27 | - | - | TGTGCCAGCAGTTTAGACGGGCCGTTCAAATACAATGAGCAGTTCTTC | CASSLDGPFKYNEQFF
TRBJ1-6 | TRBV12-3/TRBV12-4 | many | - | TGTGCCAGTAACCTCCTGGGAGGGGCCCTCCACTTT | CASNLLGGALHF
TRBJ2-1 | TRBV7-9 | many | TRBD2 | TGTGCCAGCAGAGGGACTAGCGGGGTGGGTGAGCAGTTCTTC | CASRGTSGVGEQFF
TRBJ1-2 | TRBV20-1 | few | - | TGCAGTGCTAGCTCCGGAGGACGAATGATTAACTATGGCTACACCTTC | CSASSGGRMINYGYTF
TRBJ1-5 | TRBV7-9 | - | TRBD1 | TGTGCCAGCAGCTCTTATACGGGACAGGATCATCAGCCCCAGCATTTT | CASSSYTGQDHQPQHF